This T cell receptor (beta chain) was sequenced for a study of blood T cell repertoires in COVID-19. As for the study in general: T cells, B-cell-depleted T cells, or PBMCs supplied cDNA or gDNA.

Original processing methods: Scientists estimated how many nucleated cells there were by amplifying reference gene primers. Repertoires were generated with immunoSEQ multiplex PCR, while TCRdb's copy carries only in-frame clones and drops some. The DNA gave D and trimming, while V, J and clone size come from that table. The sample yields about 150,000 clones, roughly 80% seen once. This clone was recorded once. This CDR3 is built from 14 residues. Germline V gene lookup returns CDR1 WSHSY and CDR2 SAAADI. V shed 7 bases and J shed 0 bases, with 9 bases lying between them. The V call is TRBV10-2, the J call TRBJ2-2, with D possibly being TRBD2 (6 bases). This TCR derives from a man aged 45-60 years with active or convalescent COVID-19. The sample was peripheral blood. CDR3 sequence: CASTRTTNTGELFF. As DNA, the CDR3 is TGCGCCAGCACCCGGACTACGAACACCGGGGAGCTGTTTTTT.